This is a list of T cell receptor beta chains from one sample in a study of blood T cell repertoires in COVID-19. Using immunoSEQ multiplex PCR, the repertoire was profiled, and TCRdb retains in-frame clones only, with some absent. The sample consists of about 68,000 clones, 86% of them appearing once. Material for sequencing was peripheral blood. All receptors come from a woman aged 60-75 years with acute or convalescent COVID-19. Both conserved end residues are part of each CDR3. A D gene is named only where the DNA matches it firmly. Some rows mark clone size as missing; the rest say once, few, many or name a class of expanded clone.

TRBV3-1/TRBV3-2,-,TRBD2,TRBJ2-1,TGTGCCAGCAAGTCAGCGGGGGGGCCTAGGATACTCGATGAGCAGTTCTTC,CASKSAGGPRILDEQFF
TRBV6-1,-,-,TRBJ2-4,TGTGCCAGCAGTGAAATTCCAGTTGCCTCTGTTCAGTACTTC,CASSEIPVASVQYF
TRBV11-2,-,-,TRBJ1-4,TGTGCCAGCAGTCCCGCGGGGGGTTTTGAAAAACTGTTTTTT,CASSPAGGFEKLFF
TRBV15,-,TRBD2,TRBJ2-5,TGTGCCACCAGCAGGTTCGGACTAGCGGGGCGGTTAGAGACCCAGTACTTC,CATSRFGLAGRLETQYF
TRBV3-1/TRBV3-2,-,-,TRBJ1-1,TGTGCCAGCAGCCAAGGGCAGGGATTCACTGAAGCTTTCTTT,CASSQGQGFTEAFF
TRBV19,-,-,TRBJ1-6,TGTGCCAGTAGACAGGCCCTAAACGTTAATTCACCCCTCCACTTT,CASRQALNVNSPLHF
TRBV28,-,-,TRBJ1-2,TGTGCCAGCAGTTTATGGGCATCCGGCTACACCTTC,CASSLWASGYTF
TRBV20-1,-,-,TRBJ2-7,TGCAGTGCTAGTGGTTCCGCGGGGAACTCCTACGAGCAGTACTTC,CSASGSAGNSYEQYF
TRBV3-1/TRBV3-2,-,TRBD1,TRBJ1-2,TGTGCCAGCAGTCGGGACAGGGGGCGCGGCTACACCTTC,CASSRDRGRGYTF
TRBV5-4,-,-,TRBJ1-2,TGTGCCAGCAGCTTGGGGCAGGCTAACTATGGCTACACCTTC,CASSLGQANYGYTF
TRBV29-1,-,-,TRBJ2-1,TGCAGCGTTGTTTTGCCTCCGGTCAATGAGCAGTTCTTC,CSVVLPPVNEQFF
TRBV19,-,TRBD1,TRBJ2-6,TGTGCCAGTAGTAGGGACAGAGTCTCTGGGGCCAACGTCCTGACTTTC,CASSRDRVSGANVLTF
TRBV4-1,-,TRBD1,TRBJ2-2,TGCGCCAGCAGCCCCGGACAGGCGGTAGCCGGGGAGCTGTTTTTT,CASSPGQAVAGELFF
TRBV2,-,-,TRBJ1-4,TGTGCCAGCCGGACATTCCAGAATGAAAAACTGTTTTTT,CASRTFQNEKLFF
TRBV19,-,TRBD1,TRBJ1-5,TGTGCCAGTAGTTTATTGGACAGGGAACAGCCCCAGCATTTT,CASSLLDREQPQHF
TRBV4-2,-,-,TRBJ1-2,TGTGCCAGCAGCCAAGATTTGGTACAGGGCTATGGCTACACCTTC,CASSQDLVQGYGYTF
TRBV27,-,TRBD1,TRBJ1-6,TGTGCCAGCAGCCCGACAGGGTGGAATTCACCCCTCCACTTT,CASSPTGWNSPLHF
TRBV5-1,-,TRBD1,TRBJ2-5,TGCGCCAGCAGCTTATATCAGGGGGCGGAGGAGACCCAGTACTTC,CASSLYQGAEETQYF
TRBV7-6,-,-,TRBJ1-6,TGTGCCAGCAGCTCTTCCAGGGTCGATTCACCCCTCCACTTT,CASSSSRVDSPLHF
TRBV7-9,few,TRBD1,TRBJ1-1,TGTGCCAGCAGCCAGGACAGGTTGACTGAAGCTTTCTTT,CASSQDRLTEAFF
TRBV6-5,-,-,TRBJ1-6,TGTGCCAGCAGAATGACAAATTCACCCCTCCACTTT,CASRMTNSPLHF
TRBV24-1,few,TRBD1,TRBJ2-1,TGTGCCACCAGAGCCGGGACAGGCATCTACAATGAGCAGTTCTTC,CATRAGTGIYNEQFF
TRBV18,-,-,TRBJ2-1,TGTGCCAGCTCGACCGGGAGTTACAATGAGCAGTTCTTC,CASSTGSYNEQFF
TRBV19,-,TRBD1,TRBJ1-3,TGTGCCAGTAGACCGGGACAGGGATTTGGAAACACCATATATTTT,CASRPGQGFGNTIYF
TRBV7-3,-,-,TRBJ2-1,TGTGCCAGCAGCTTAGACGGGGGGCCATACAATGAGCAGTTCTTC,CASSLDGGPYNEQFF
TRBV9,-,-,TRBJ2-2,TGTGCCAGCAGCCTTCGTCCCGGGACAAGAGCGGGGTCCACCGGGGAGCTGTTTTTT,CASSLRPGTRAGSTGELFF
TRBV28,-,TRBD1,TRBJ1-4,TGTGCCAGCATGAGGGGGCGAGATGAAAAACTGTTTTTT,CASMRGRDEKLFF
TRBV5-1,-,-,TRBJ1-4,TGCGCCAGCAGCCTCCAGGGACTTGATAATGAAAAACTGTTTTTT,CASSLQGLDNEKLFF
TRBV19,-,TRBD1,TRBJ1-2,TGTGCCAGTAGTATAGGAACCGACAGGGTTAGTGGCTACACCTTC,CASSIGTDRVSGYTF
TRBV18,-,-,TRBJ2-5,TGTGCCAGCTCACCACCCACCGGGTCCCAGTACTTC,CASSPPTGSQYF
TRBV11-2,-,TRBD1,TRBJ1-2,TGTGCCAGCAGTGGGACAGGGGGCCATCTCTATGGCTACACCTTC,CASSGTGGHLYGYTF
TRBV9,-,-,TRBJ1-4,TGTGCCAGCAGCGCCCTAGGTAGTACTAATGAAAAACTGTTTTTT,CASSALGSTNEKLFF
TRBV19,-,TRBD2,TRBJ2-7,TGTGCCAGTAGTTGGACTAGCGGGACTTACGAGCAGTACTTC,CASSWTSGTYEQYF